This passage covers 28 T cell receptor beta chains from one sample sequenced in a study of tumor and adjacent non-tumor tissue in lung cancer. Three rounds of nested PCR, following a modified ARM-PCR protocol, produced the TCRbeta library. TCRdb reprocessed the multiplex PCR reads with MiXCR, giving one entry per CDR3 protein. The repertoire consists of around 210,000 distinct CDR3 sequences, with 60% to 75% occurring once and the leading ten covering 20% to 25%. The template was RNA from unsorted bulk tissue. The sequencing input was lung tumor tissue. These receptors were collected from a man between 60 and 70 years old with non-small cell lung cancer.

This clonotype was counted once. The CDR3 loop is CASSYFDSLGSDDTQYF. DNA for the CDR3: TGTGCCAGCAGTTACTTTGACTCCCTCGGGTCCGATGATACGCAGTATTTT. This chain links TRBV6-2 or TRBV6-3 with TRBJ2-3; D is ambiguous. Trimming pared 1 base from V and 6 bases from J, leaving 20 bases between. Germline V gene sequence: CDR1 MNHEY, CDR2 SVGEGT. The CDR3 sequence is 17 residues long.

The chain is built from TRBV5-1 and TRBJ1-5; D unclear. The CDR3 totals 13 residues. Germline values: CDR1 SGHRS, CDR2 YFSETQ. Trimming removed 0 bases from V and 4 bases from J, with 5 bases in between. CDR3 DNA sequence: TGCGCCAGCAGCTTGGACGGGAATCAGCCCCAGCATTTT. Protein product: CASSLDGNQPQHF.

This clonotype was found a few times. The V and J genes are TRBV13 and TRBJ1-1, with D uncertain. CDR3 length: 13 residues. The V end was cut by 1 base, the J end by 3 bases, with 6 bases between. Germline V CDR1 and CDR2: PRHDT, FYEKMQ (reference sequence). Written as DNA, the CDR3 is TGTGCCAGCAGCTTAGACGGATACACTGAAGCTTTCTTT. Translation gives CASSLDGYTEAFF.

Comment on this clonotype: A read error may produce the germline difference seen at one junction end. The rearrangement joins TRBV20-1 to TRBJ2-2; D might be TRBD1 or TRBD2, each matching 6 bases. The CDR3 consists of 15 residues. The germline V gene encodes CDR1 DFQATT and CDR2 SNEGSKA (reference sequence). The CDR3 spells CSAQRGEANTRELFF. CDR3 DNA: TGCAGTGCCCAAAGGGGGGAGGCCAACACCAGGGAGCTGTTTTTT.

The chain carries TRBV2 and TRBJ1-2; D uncertain. The CDR3 is made up of 14 amino acids. Germline CDR1 SNHLY, CDR2 FYNNEI. Trimming took 0 bases from V and 8 from J, leaving 13 bases between them. The CDR3 spells CASSEAVPFLGYTF. The CDR3 nucleotides are TGTGCCAGCAGTGAAGCGGTTCCCTTTCTAGGCTACACCTTC.

A word on this clonotype: Relative to the germline gene, one junction end is altered; a read error may explain this. This chain joins TRBV11-3 and TRBJ2-3; TRBD1 is a possible D gene (6 bases). The CDR3 sequence is 15 residues long. Germline V lookup: CDR1 SGHNT, CDR2 YENEEA. The CDR3 loop reads CASSLGTADTDTQYF. For the CDR3, the DNA is TGTGCCAGCAGCTTAGGGACAGCTGATACAGATACACAGTATTTT.

This clonotype turned up a few times. A read error may explain this, as a much larger clone is one base away. The gene calls are TRBV20-1 and TRBJ1-3; D might be TRBD1 (5 bases). The germline V and J ends were trimmed by 7 bases and 4 bases, with 14 bases remaining between them. Germline CDR1 and CDR2: DFQATT and SNEGSKA (reference sequence). The CDR3 has 13 residues. The CDR3: CSVSLGGGNTIYF. The CDR3, as DNA: TGCAGTGTTAGTTTGGGGGGAGGAAACACCATATATTTT.

Of note for this clonotype: This could be a read error, since a much larger clone is one nucleotide away. The rearrangement uses TRBV6-6 and TRBJ1-6; TRBD1 matches at 7 bases. Looked up from germline, CDR1 is MNHNY and CDR2 is SVGAGI (reference sequence). With 2 bases clipped from V and 13 bases from J, the junction kept 8 bases outside the gene matches. The CDR3 length is 14 residues. CDR3 in DNA: TGTGCCAGCAGTTACGGTGACAGGGTGAACCCCCTCCACTTT. Translating gives CASSYGDRVNPLHF.

V usage is TRBV6-6 and J usage is TRBJ2-7; weak D call: TRBD1 (6 bases). CDR3 size: 13 residues. V was trimmed by 6 bases and J by 3 bases, leaving 12 bases between them. Per germline, CDR1 MNHNY and CDR2 SVGAGI (reference sequence). The CDR3 sequence is CASRHLGGYEQYF. As DNA, the CDR3 is TGTGCCAGCAGACATCTAGGGGGCTACGAGCAGTACTTC.

This clonotype came up once. Compared with germline, one end of the junction differs, possibly owing to a read error. This sequence joins TRBV12-3 or TRBV12-4 and TRBJ2-2, with a possible D match to TRBD2 (5 bases). This CDR3 has 15 amino acids. DNA for the CDR3: TGTGCCAGCACTTCAGGCTCCCGAAACACCGGGGAGCTGTCTTTT. It is translated as CASTSGSRNTGELSF.

This clonotype was seen a single time. The chain combines TRBV20-1 with TRBJ2-5; D is ambiguous. V was pared by 6 bases and J by 4 bases, with 12 bases between. Germline V gene lookup returns CDR1 DFQATT and CDR2 SNEGSKA (reference sequence). The CDR3 is 12 amino acids. CDR3 nucleotide sequence: TGCAGTGCCCCGGTCCACCTAGAGACCCAGTACTTC. It encodes CSAPVHLETQYF.

This clonotype was seen just once. The rearrangement joins TRBV6-1 to TRBJ2-5; tentatively, D is TRBD1 or TRBD2 (6 bases each). Germline-derived CDR1 and CDR2 are MNHNS and SASEGT. The CDR3 is 14 amino acids. Trimming shortened V by 9 bases and J by 4 bases, and 18 bases separated the two germline ends. In DNA, the CDR3 is TGTGCCAGAGGGGGGACCTCCCAGGGAGAGACCCAGTACTTC. Protein: CARGGTSQGETQYF.

To note about this clonotype: At one boundary the junction diverges from the germline segment, which might be a read error. The chain recombines TRBV20-1 with TRBJ2-5; D gene unclear. CDR1 and CDR2 (germline): DFQATT, SNEGSKA (reference sequence). The length of the CDR3 is 13 residues. This CDR3 is CSASIGYEEIQYF. DNA of the CDR3: TGCAGTGCTAGTATCGGGTACGAAGAGATCCAGTACTTC.

V and J are TRBV29-1 and TRBJ1-2; 12 bases agree with TRBD1. CDR1 and CDR2 from the germline V gene are SQVTM and ANQGSEA. The CDR3 has 13 residues. The CDR3: CSATGQGAKGHTF. In DNA form, the CDR3 reads TGCAGTGCGACGGGACAGGGGGCGAAGGGCCACACCTTC. Full variable domain (outside the CDR3, taken from reference TRBV29-1 and TRBJ1-2): SAVISQKPSRDICQRGTSLTIQCQVDSQVTMMFWYRQQPGQSLTLIATANQGSEATYESGFVIDKFPISRPNLTFSTLTVSNMSPEDSSIYLCSATGQGAKGHTFGSGTRLTVV.

The rearrangement joins TRBV20-1 to TRBJ2-3; 8 bases are shared with TRBD2. Germline V lookup: CDR1 DFQATT, CDR2 SNEGSKA (reference sequence). The CDR3 spans 16 residues. Trimming cost V 3 bases and J 15 bases; bases outside gene matches: 23. The CDR3 region is CSASAFSGAYTDMQYF. In DNA, the CDR3 is TGCAGTGCTAGCGCCTTTAGCGGGGCTTACACAGATATGCAATATTTT.

In the case of this clonotype: Given a much more abundant clone one base away, this may be a read error. V usage is TRBV29-1 and J usage is TRBJ2-6; D not resolved. The ends were cut back, 5 bases at V and 0 bases at J, with 2 bases in the middle. Germline values: CDR1 SQVTM, CDR2 ANQGSEA. This CDR3 spans 12 amino acids. Here the CDR3 reads CSVHSGANVLTF. As DNA, the CDR3 is TGCAGCGTTCACTCTGGGGCCAACGTCCTGACTTTC. Filled out from reference TRBV29-1 and TRBJ2-6, the complete variable domain reads SAVISQKPSRDICQRGTSLTIQCQVDSQVTMMFWYRQQPGQSLTLIATANQGSEATYESGFVIDKFPISRPNLTFSTLTVSNMSPEDSSIYLCSVHSGANVLTFGAGSRLTVL.

About this clonotype itself: Germline and junction disagree at one end, which may indicate a read error. The chain has TRBV20-1 and TRBJ2-7, with 11 bases that match TRBD1. The CDR3 extends over 14 amino acids. The germline V gene has CDR1 DFQATT and CDR2 SNEGSKA (reference sequence). The CDR3 region is CTAYPGTGGHEQYF. In nucleotides, the CDR3 is TGCACTGCTTATCCCGGGACAGGGGGGCACGAGCAGTACTTC.

Turning to this clonotype: This CDR3 is missing its conserved last phenylalanine or tryptophan, likely due to a read error. J is TRBJ2-1 and V is TRBV7-8; D possibly matches TRBD1 or TRBD2 (5 bases each). With 3 bases removed from V and 6 bases from J, the gap between germline ends came to 12 bases. Looked up from germline, CDR1 is SGHVS and CDR2 is FQNEAQ. This CDR3 contains 14 residues. DNA for the CDR3: TGTGCCAGCAGCTTGGGGACCTTCGCCAATGAGCAGTTCTTG. It yields the protein CASSLGTFANEQFL.

The V call is TRBV6-1, the J call TRBJ1-1; the D gene is possibly TRBD1 (6 bases). Trimming shortened V by 8 bases and J by 6 bases, and 22 bases separated the two germline ends. Germline assignment: CDR1 MNHNS and CDR2 SASEGT. This CDR3 is built from 15 residues. CDR3 loop: CASCDGPGAGSEAFF. The CDR3 bases are TGTGCCAGCTGCGATGGGCCGGGGGCCGGATCTGAAGCTTTCTTT.

The J gene is TRBJ2-5, the V gene TRBV5-1; 9 nucleotides line up with TRBD1. Germline CDR1 and CDR2: SGHRS and YFSETQ. This CDR3 contains 14 residues. Germline trimming cut 4 bases from V and 4 bases from J; bases unmatched to any gene: 5. The CDR3 spells CASSPTGQGETQYF. Here the CDR3 DNA reads TGCGCCAGCAGCCCTACGGGACAGGGAGAGACCCAGTACTTC.

Worth noting for this clonotype: Just one base apart from a much larger clone, this may be a read error. The rearrangement joins TRBV12-3 or TRBV12-4 to TRBJ2-1, with D hard to call. There are 14 residues in the CDR3. This CDR3 is CTSSFWSRNNEQFF. In nucleotides, the CDR3 is TGTACCAGCAGTTTCTGGTCGCGGAACAATGAGCAGTTCTTC.

Concerning this clonotype itself: A read error may explain this, as a much larger clone is one base away. This chain joins TRBV11-2 and TRBJ2-6, with D perhaps TRBD1 (5 bases). The CDR3 spans 14 residues. The germline gives CDR1 SGHAT, CDR2 FQNNGV. The CDR3 coding sequence is TGTGCCAGCAGCTTAAGGTCTGGGGCCAACGTCATGACTTTC. Translated, it gives CASSLRSGANVMTF.

This rearrangement joins TRBV4-1 to TRBJ2-1; no firm D call. The germline V gene has CDR1 MGHRA and CDR2 YSYEKL. This CDR3 is 17 amino acids long. V lost 10 bases and J 0 bases, leaving 22 bases between the germline ends. CDR3: CAISQDLTLPSYNEQFF. The DNA for the CDR3 is TGCGCCATCAGTCAAGATCTGACTCTACCCTCCTACAATGAGCAGTTCTTC.

About this clonotype: This may be a read error: a much more frequent sequence differs by one nucleotide. The chain recombines TRBV11-2 with TRBJ2-3, with TRBD2 matching over 11 bases. The germline gives CDR1 SGHAT, CDR2 FQNNGV. With V trimmed by 3 bases and J by 5 bases, 4 bases remained unmatched. The CDR3 extends over 15 amino acids. The CDR3 bases are TGTGCCAGCAGCTTGCTAGCGGGAGGAGAAGATACGCAGTATTTT. It yields the protein CASSLLAGGEDTQYF.

For this clonotype: A much larger clone sits a single nucleotide away, making a read error possible. The chain is built from TRBV5-6 and TRBJ1-5; no clear D. Germline CDR1 SGHDT, CDR2 YYEEEE. The CDR3 runs to 15 residues. V dropped 0 bases and J dropped 2 bases, with 9 bases sitting between them. The CDR3 protein is CASSLDESGNQPQHF. The CDR3 coding sequence is TGTGCCAGCAGCTTGGATGAGAGCGGCAATCAGCCCCAGCATTTT.

Worth noting for this clonotype: This is likely a read error, given that the CDR3 carries no conserved phenylalanine or tryptophan at its end. This sequence joins TRBV12-3 or TRBV12-4 and TRBJ2-3, with D tentatively TRBD1 or TRBD2 (5 bases each). The CDR3 is 15 residues long. Trimming took off 6 bases at V and 1 base at J, with 14 bases between the two ends. The CDR3 nucleotides read TGTGCCAGCAGCGGCCCCCGGGGACGCACAGATACGCAGTATTTA. It translates to CASSGPRGRTDTQYL.

About this clonotype itself: At one boundary the junction diverges from the germline segment, which might be a read error. V is TRBV4-2 and J is TRBJ2-1; the D is unclear. There are 14 residues in the CDR3. The germline V gene has CDR1 LGHNA and CDR2 YNFKEQ. CDR3 nucleotide sequence: TGTGCCAGCAGTCTGACCGATATGGCTAATGACCAGTTCTTC. It yields the protein CASSLTDMANDQFF.

A remark on this clonotype: An end of the junction differs from the germline gene, which may be a read error. The chain's CDR3 is CVSSRGTSGGTGELFF. Here the CDR3 DNA reads TGTGTCAGCAGCCGCGGGACTAGCGGGGGAACAGGGGAGCTGTTTTTT. The V call is TRBV6-2 or TRBV6-3, the J call TRBJ2-2; TRBD2 matches 14 bases. The CDR3 covers 16 residues. CDR1 is MNHEY and CDR2 is SVGEGT in the germline V gene.